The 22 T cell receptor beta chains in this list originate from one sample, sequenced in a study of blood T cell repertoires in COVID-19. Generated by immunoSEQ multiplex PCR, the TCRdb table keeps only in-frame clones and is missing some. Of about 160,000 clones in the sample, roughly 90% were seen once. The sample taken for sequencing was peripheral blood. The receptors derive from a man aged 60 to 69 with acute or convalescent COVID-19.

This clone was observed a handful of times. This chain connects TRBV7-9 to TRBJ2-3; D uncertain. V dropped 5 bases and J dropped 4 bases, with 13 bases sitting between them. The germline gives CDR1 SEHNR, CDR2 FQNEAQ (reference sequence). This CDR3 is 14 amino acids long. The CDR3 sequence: CASSPFSSPDTQYF. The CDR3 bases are TGTGCCAGCAGCCCCTTCTCGTCCCCAGATACGCAGTATTTT.

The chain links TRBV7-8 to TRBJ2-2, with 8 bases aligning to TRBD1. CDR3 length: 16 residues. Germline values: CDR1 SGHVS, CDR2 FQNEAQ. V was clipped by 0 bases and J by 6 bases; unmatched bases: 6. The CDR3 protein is CASSLARQGRPGELFF. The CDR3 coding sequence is TGTGCCAGCAGCTTAGCGAGACAGGGGAGACCCGGGGAGCTGTTTTTT. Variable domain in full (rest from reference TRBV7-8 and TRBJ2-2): GAGVSQSPRYKVAKRGQDVALRCDPISGHVSLFWYQQALGQGPEFLTYFQNEAQLDKSGLPSDRFFAERPEGSVSTLKIQRTQQEDSAVYLCASSLARQGRPGELFFGEGSRLTVL.

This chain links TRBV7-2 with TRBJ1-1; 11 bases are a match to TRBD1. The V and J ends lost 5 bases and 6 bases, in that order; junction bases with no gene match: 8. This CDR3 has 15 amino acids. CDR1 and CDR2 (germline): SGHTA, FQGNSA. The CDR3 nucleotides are TGTGCCAGCAGCACTCGGACAGGGGGCATCTCTGAAGCTTTCTTT. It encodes CASSTRTGGISEAFF.

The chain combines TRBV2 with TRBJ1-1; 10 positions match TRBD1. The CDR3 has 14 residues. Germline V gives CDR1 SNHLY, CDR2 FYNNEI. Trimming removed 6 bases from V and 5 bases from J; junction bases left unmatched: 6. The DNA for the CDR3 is TGTGCCAGCAGGGGGAGGACAGGGGGGACTGAAGCTTTCTTT. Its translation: CASRGRTGGTEAFF. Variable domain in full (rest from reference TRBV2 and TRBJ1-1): EPEVTQTPSHQVTQMGQEVILRCVPISNHLYFYWYRQILGQKVEFLVSFYNNEISEKSEIFDDQFSVERPDGSNFTLKIRSTKLEDSAMYFCASRGRTGGTEAFFGQGTRLTVV.

CDR3 amino acids: CASSGGSTDTQYF. The CDR3, as DNA: TGTGCCAGCTCGGGGGGTAGCACAGATACGCAGTATTTT. This sequence joins TRBV18 and TRBJ2-3; D is perhaps TRBD2 (6 bases). V was shortened by 6 bases and J by 0 bases, with 7 bases between the two germline ends. CDR3 size: 13 residues. The V gene's germline CDR1 is KGHSH and CDR2 LQKENI.

CDR3 DNA: TGTGCCAGCAGCTTTGAGGGGGGAGGGGATACGCAGTATTTT. As protein: CASSFEGGGDTQYF. The V and J genes are TRBV5-4 and TRBJ2-3, with a weak D call TRBD2 (7 bases). The germline V gene has CDR1 SGHNT and CDR2 YYREEE (reference sequence). With 2 bases removed from V and 6 bases from J, the gap between germline ends came to 13 bases. The CDR3 is 14 amino acids.

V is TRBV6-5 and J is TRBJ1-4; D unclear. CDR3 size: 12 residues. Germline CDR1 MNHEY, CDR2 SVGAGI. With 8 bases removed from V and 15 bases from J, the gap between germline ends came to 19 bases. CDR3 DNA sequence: TGTGCCAGCGGACTTGATCCCTTAGAATTGTTTTTT. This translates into CASGLDPLELFF.

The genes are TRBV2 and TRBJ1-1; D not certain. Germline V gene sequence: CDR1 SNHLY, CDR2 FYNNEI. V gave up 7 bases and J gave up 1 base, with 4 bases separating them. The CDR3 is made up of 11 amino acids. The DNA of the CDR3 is TGTGCCAGCACAAAGAACACTGAAGCTTTCTTT. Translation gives CASTKNTEAFF.

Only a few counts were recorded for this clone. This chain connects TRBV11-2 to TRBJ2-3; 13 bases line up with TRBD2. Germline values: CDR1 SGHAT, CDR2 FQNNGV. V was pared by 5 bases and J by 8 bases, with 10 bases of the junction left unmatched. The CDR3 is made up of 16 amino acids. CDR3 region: CASSTTSGTSGVTQYF. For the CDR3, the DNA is TGTGCCAGCAGCACGACCTCCGGGACTAGCGGGGTTACGCAGTATTTT.

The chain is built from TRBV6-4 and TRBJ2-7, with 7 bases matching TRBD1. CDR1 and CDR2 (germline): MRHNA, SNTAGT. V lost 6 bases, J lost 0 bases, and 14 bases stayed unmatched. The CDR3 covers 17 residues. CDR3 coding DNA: TGTGCCAGCAGCGACACTGTGACAGGGCTCTCCTCCTACGAGCAGTACTTC. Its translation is CASSDTVTGLSSYEQYF.

The CDR3 DNA is TGCGCCAGCAGCCAAGAGGTCGCAGGCAGGGGCCACGAGCAGTACTTC. Translating it yields CASSQEVAGRGHEQYF. This chain uses TRBV4-1 with TRBJ2-7; possible D gene TRBD1, 6 bases. Trimming pared 0 bases from V and 5 bases from J, leaving 17 bases between. Looked up from germline, CDR1 is MGHRA and CDR2 is YSYEKL. CDR3 size: 16 residues.

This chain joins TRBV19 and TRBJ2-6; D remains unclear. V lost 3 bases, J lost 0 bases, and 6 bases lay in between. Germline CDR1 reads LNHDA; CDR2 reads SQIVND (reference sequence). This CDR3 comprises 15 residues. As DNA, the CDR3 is TGTGCCAGTAGTATTTTCGGCTCTGGGGCCAACGTCCTGACTTTC. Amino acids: CASSIFGSGANVLTF. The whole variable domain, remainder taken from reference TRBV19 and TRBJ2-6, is DGGITQSPKYLFRKEGQNVTLSCEQNLNHDAMYWYRQDPGQGLRLIYYSQIVNDFQKGDIAEGYSVSREKKESFPLTVTSAQKNPTAFYLCASSIFGSGANVLTFGAGSRLTVL.

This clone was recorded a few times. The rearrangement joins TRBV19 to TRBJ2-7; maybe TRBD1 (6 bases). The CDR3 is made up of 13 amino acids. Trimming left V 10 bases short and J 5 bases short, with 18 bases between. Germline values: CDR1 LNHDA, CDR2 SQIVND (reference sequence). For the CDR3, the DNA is TGTGCCACCTCCGGCAGGGGTTTCGACGAGCAGTACTTC. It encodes CATSGRGFDEQYF.

Here the CDR3 reads CASEQGEDYGYTF. Written as DNA, the CDR3 is TGTGCCAGCGAACAGGGAGAGGACTATGGCTACACCTTC. The rearrangement joins TRBV2 to TRBJ1-2; D is perhaps TRBD1 (6 bases). Trimming took 8 bases from V and 3 from J, leaving 13 bases between them. Germline V gene data show CDR1 as SNHLY and CDR2 as FYNNEI. This CDR3 is 13 amino acids long.

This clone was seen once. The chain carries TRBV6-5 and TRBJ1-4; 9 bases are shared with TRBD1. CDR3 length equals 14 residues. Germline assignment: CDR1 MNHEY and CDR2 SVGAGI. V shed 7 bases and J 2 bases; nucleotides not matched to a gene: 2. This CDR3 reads CASITGGTNEKLFF. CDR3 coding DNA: TGTGCCAGCATAACAGGGGGCACTAATGAAAAACTGTTTTTT.

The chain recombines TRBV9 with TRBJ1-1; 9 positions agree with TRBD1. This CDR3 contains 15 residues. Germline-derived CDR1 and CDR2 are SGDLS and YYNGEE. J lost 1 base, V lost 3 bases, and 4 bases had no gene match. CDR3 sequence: CASSGGTGRNTEAFF. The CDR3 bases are TGTGCCAGCAGCGGGGGGACAGGGAGGAACACTGAAGCTTTCTTT.

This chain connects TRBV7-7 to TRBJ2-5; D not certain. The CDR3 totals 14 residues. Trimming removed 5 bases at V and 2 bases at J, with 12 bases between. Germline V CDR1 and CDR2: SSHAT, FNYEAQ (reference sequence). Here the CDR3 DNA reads TGTGCCAGCAGCCACTCGGGTGGTCAAGAGACCCAGTACTTC. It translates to CASSHSGGQETQYF.

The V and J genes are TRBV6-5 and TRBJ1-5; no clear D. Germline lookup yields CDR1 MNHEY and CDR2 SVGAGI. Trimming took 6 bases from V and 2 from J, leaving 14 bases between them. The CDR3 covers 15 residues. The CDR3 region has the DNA TGTGCCAGCAGGAGGATAGAGGAGGGCAATCAGCCCCAGCATTTT. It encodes CASRRIEEGNQPQHF.

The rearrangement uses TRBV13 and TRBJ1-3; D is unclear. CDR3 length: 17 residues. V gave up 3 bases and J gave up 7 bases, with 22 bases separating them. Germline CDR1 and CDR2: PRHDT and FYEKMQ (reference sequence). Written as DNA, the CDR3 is TGTGCCAGCAGCTTGCTTAGTTCGGAGGGAATCGGGAACACCATATATTTT. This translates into CASSLLSSEGIGNTIYF.

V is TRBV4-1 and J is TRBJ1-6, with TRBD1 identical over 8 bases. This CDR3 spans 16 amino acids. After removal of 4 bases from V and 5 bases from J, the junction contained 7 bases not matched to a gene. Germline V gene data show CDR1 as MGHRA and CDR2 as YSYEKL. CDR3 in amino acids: CASSPGGTGNNSPLHF. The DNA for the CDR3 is TGCGCCAGCAGCCCGGGCGGGACAGGAAATAATTCACCCCTCCACTTT.

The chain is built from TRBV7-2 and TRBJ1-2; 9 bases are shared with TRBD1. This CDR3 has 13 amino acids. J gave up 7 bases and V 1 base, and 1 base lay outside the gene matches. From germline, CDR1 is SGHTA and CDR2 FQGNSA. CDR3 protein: CASSLGDRVGYTF. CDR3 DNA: TGTGCCAGCAGCTTAGGGGACAGGGTTGGCTACACCTTC.

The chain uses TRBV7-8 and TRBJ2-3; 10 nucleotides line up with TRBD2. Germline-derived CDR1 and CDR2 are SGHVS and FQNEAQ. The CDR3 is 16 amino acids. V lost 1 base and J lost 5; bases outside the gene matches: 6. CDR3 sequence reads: CASSLDRLAGGDTQYF. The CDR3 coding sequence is TGTGCCAGCAGCTTAGATCGGTTAGCGGGGGGAGATACGCAGTATTTT. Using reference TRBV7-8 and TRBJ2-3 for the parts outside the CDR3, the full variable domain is GAGVSQSPRYKVAKRGQDVALRCDPISGHVSLFWYQQALGQGPEFLTYFQNEAQLDKSGLPSDRFFAERPEGSVSTLKIQRTQQEDSAVYLCASSLDRLAGGDTQYFGPGTRLTVL.